These T cell receptor beta chains were read from a single sample in a study of OX40 agonist ivuxolimab in advanced cancers. Sequencing was performed with immunoSEQ multiplex PCR; in TCRdb, only in-frame clones are kept and a portion is missing. The sample includes some 70,000 clones, roughly 84% of them seen just once. Sequencing used CD4+ or CD8+ T cells sorted from blood, obtained in a trial of the OX40 agonist ivuxolimab. These receptor sequences come from an adult with an advanced solid tumor such as melanoma, head and neck, liver or kidney cancer. CDR3s include the opening cysteine and the closing phenylalanine or tryptophan. Each record gives: J gene, D gene, V gene, clone size, CDR3 protein, CDR3 DNA. The D gene is left open where the match is weak. A row's size may be missing; if present it is once, few, many or a size class.

>TRBJ1-5|-|TRBV21-1|-
CASSKVERLKNQPQHF
TGTGCCAGCAGCAAAGTCGAGAGACTCAAAAATCAGCCCCAGCATTTT
>TRBJ2-4|TRBD1|TRBV6-1|once
CASSAGQGPVVQYF
TGTGCCAGCAGTGCCGGACAGGGACCCGTCGTTCAGTACTTC
>TRBJ1-1|-|TRBV9|few
CASSANKNTEAFF
TGTGCCAGCAGCGCCAACAAGAACACTGAAGCTTTCTTT
>TRBJ1-5|-|TRBV19|-
CASSAFRGSDQPQHF
TGTGCCAGTAGTGCCTTCAGGGGCAGCGATCAGCCCCAGCATTTT
>TRBJ1-3|-|TRBV7-9|few
CASSLGVNTIYF
TGTGCCAGCAGCTTAGGGGTTAACACCATATATTTT
>TRBJ1-6|-|TRBV28|-
CASSSTGWNSPLHF
TGTGCCAGCAGTTCAACAGGGTGGAATTCACCCCTCCACTTT
>TRBJ2-1|-|TRBV7-7|-
CASSLGGGRKNSYNEQFF
TGTGCTAGCAGCTTAGGGGGTGGTAGAAAAAACTCCTACAATGAGCAGTTCTTC
>TRBJ1-4|-|TRBV5-4|few
CASSYTGLGDEKLFF
TGTGCCAGCAGCTATACAGGGTTGGGTGATGAAAAACTGTTTTTT
>TRBJ2-1|TRBD2|TRBV15|-
CATSRALAGSNEQFF
TGTGCCACCAGCAGAGCACTAGCGGGGAGCAATGAGCAGTTCTTC
>TRBJ2-2|-|TRBV7-6|-
CASSLGAPNTGELFF
TGTGCCAGCAGCTTAGGGGCGCCGAACACCGGGGAGCTGTTTTTT
>TRBJ2-7|-|TRBV19|-
CASTHGYEQYF
TGTGCCAGTACCCACGGCTACGAGCAGTACTTC
>TRBJ1-1|TRBD1|TRBV9|-
CASSATGVNTEAFF
TGTGCCAGCAGCGCGACAGGGGTGAACACTGAAGCTTTCTTT
>TRBJ1-4|-|TRBV2|-
CASSENGNEKLFF
TGTGCCAGCAGTGAGAACGGTAATGAAAAACTGTTTTTT
>TRBJ1-1|-|TRBV2|-
CASSPFLMNTEAFF
TGTGCCAGCAGCCCCTTCCTTATGAACACTGAAGCTTTCTTT